These T cell receptor beta chains were read from a single sample in a study of cytomegalovirus exposure and HLA in healthy donors. TCRdb's copy holds only in-frame clones and misses some; the assay was immunoSEQ multiplex PCR. The sample consists of about 82,000 clones, approximately 93% of them appearing once. The material sequenced was PBMCs. These receptors originate from a man aged 18 to 29 in good health and CMV-seronegative. CDR3s include the opening cysteine and the closing phenylalanine or tryptophan. Fields, in order: J gene, D gene, clone size, V gene, CDR3 protein, CDR3 DNA. D genes are given only for firm matches. Part of the rows lack a size; the others show once, few, many or a class for expanded clones.

TRBJ2-7,NA,NA,TRBV29-1,CSVEGPQYEQYF,TGCAGCGTTGAAGGGCCTCAGTACGAGCAGTACTTC
TRBJ1-2,NA,NA,TRBV11-1,CASSLSGFGYTF,TGTGCCAGCAGCTTATCGGGATTTGGCTACACCTTC
TRBJ2-7,NA,few,TRBV10-1,CASSEVGGYEQYF,TGCGCCAGCAGTGAGGTGGGGGGTTACGAGCAGTACTTC
TRBJ2-7,NA,NA,TRBV30,CAWSVTPDSLSYEQYF,TGTGCCTGGAGTGTAACGCCGGACAGTCTCTCCTACGAGCAGTACTTC
TRBJ1-2,TRBD1,NA,TRBV27,CASSLSEGTGAGYTF,TGTGCCAGCAGTTTATCCGAAGGGACAGGAGCTGGCTACACCTTC
TRBJ2-5,NA,NA,TRBV6-6,CASSYSGQGGETQYF,TGTGCCAGCAGTTACAGTGGACAGGGAGGGGAGACCCAGTACTTC
TRBJ1-4,TRBD1,once,TRBV11-3,CASGQGEEKLFF,TGTGCCAGCGGACAGGGAGAGGAAAAACTGTTTTTT
TRBJ2-7,NA,NA,TRBV5-1,CASSYGLALITYEQYF,TGCGCCAGCAGCTATGGTCTAGCGCTCATCACCTACGAGCAGTACTTC
TRBJ2-1,TRBD2,once,TRBV9,CASSGNSGLAARKDGNEQFF,TGTGCCAGCAGCGGAAACTCGGGACTAGCGGCACGAAAAGACGGCAATGAGCAGTTCTTC
TRBJ2-3,NA,NA,TRBV5-5,CASSRQWSDTQYF,TGTGCCAGCAGCCGCCAGTGGTCAGATACGCAGTATTTT
TRBJ2-1,NA,NA,TRBV7-2,CASSLRTASQFF,TGTGCCAGCAGCTTACGGACAGCCTCGCAGTTCTTC
TRBJ1-1,TRBD1,NA,TRBV30,CAAGQGKTEAFF,TGTGCCGCCGGACAGGGGAAGACTGAAGCTTTCTTT
TRBJ2-2,NA,NA,TRBV5-6,CASSYGSGELFF,TGTGCCAGCAGTTATGGCTCCGGGGAGCTGTTTTTT
TRBJ2-1,TRBD2,once,TRBV5-4,CASSFQTSGAPYNEQFF,TGTGCCAGCAGCTTCCAGACTAGCGGGGCACCTTACAATGAGCAGTTCTTC
TRBJ2-7,NA,NA,TRBV6-5,CASSLQGATREQYF,TGTGCCAGCAGTTTGCAGGGTGCGACGAGGGAGCAGTACTTC
TRBJ2-3,NA,NA,TRBV18,CASSPVAATDTQYF,TGTGCCAGCTCACCGGTAGCGGCCACAGATACGCAGTATTTT
TRBJ1-3,NA,NA,TRBV6-5,CASSSRGRNGNTIYF,TGTGCCAGCAGTTCCCGCGGGAGGAACGGAAACACCATATATTTT
TRBJ2-7,NA,NA,TRBV5-1,CASSLSAYEQYF,TGCGCCAGCAGCTTGTCCGCCTACGAGCAGTACTTC
TRBJ1-1,TRBD1,NA,TRBV6-4,CASSGGTGGTEAFF,TGTGCCAGCAGTGGAGGGACAGGGGGCACTGAAGCTTTCTTT
TRBJ1-4,NA,NA,TRBV5-1,CASSLEFATANEKLFF,TGCGCCAGCAGCTTGGAGTTTGCGACAGCTAATGAAAAACTGTTTTTT
TRBJ2-3,NA,NA,TRBV27,CASSPRYFFPTDTQYF,TGTGCCAGCAGTCCTCGCTACTTCTTCCCAACAGATACGCAGTATTTT
TRBJ2-7,TRBD2,NA,TRBV19,CASSMARLASSYEQYF,TGTGCCAGTAGTATGGCTAGACTAGCGTCGTCCTACGAGCAGTACTTC
TRBJ2-3,NA,NA,TRBV7-9,CASSLVSTSAQYF,TGTGCCAGCAGCTTAGTTTCGACTAGTGCGCAGTATTTT
TRBJ2-1,NA,once,TRBV6-4,CASSELGGAYNEQFF,TGTGCCAGCAGCGAATTGGGGGGAGCCTACAATGAGCAGTTCTTC
TRBJ2-2,NA,once,TRBV5-4,CASRTGRSGRDPGELFF,TGTGCCAGCAGGACAGGCCGTAGCGGGCGGGACCCCGGGGAGCTGTTTTTT
TRBJ2-7,TRBD1,NA,TRBV9,CASSLGQGRSYEQYF,TGTGCCAGCAGCTTGGGACAGGGGAGGTCCTACGAGCAGTACTTC
TRBJ2-7,NA,NA,TRBV5-6,CASSPYSWSYEQYF,TGTGCCAGCAGCCCATACTCTTGGTCCTACGAGCAGTACTTC
TRBJ1-2,NA,NA,TRBV19,CASSIRTVNYGYTF,TGTGCCAGTAGTATTAGGACAGTGAACTATGGCTACACCTTC
TRBJ2-1,NA,NA,TRBV27,CASRQTSSYSYNEQFF,TGTGCCAGCAGGCAAACTAGCAGCTACTCCTACAATGAGCAGTTCTTC
TRBJ1-1,NA,NA,TRBV5-4,CASSLETANTEAFF,TGTGCCAGCAGCTTGGAGACAGCGAACACTGAAGCTTTCTTT
TRBJ2-7,NA,NA,TRBV6-5,CASSYRGSQGYEQYF,TGTGCCAGCAGTTACCGCGGTAGCCAGGGGTACGAGCAGTACTTC
TRBJ1-2,NA,once,TRBV7-6,CASSPWGPTYGYTF,TGTGCCAGCAGCCCTTGGGGGCCCACCTATGGCTACACCTTC
TRBJ2-1,TRBD2,NA,TRBV5-6,CASSLVAGGRSNEQFF,TGTGCCAGCAGCTTGGTAGCGGGAGGGCGAAGCAATGAGCAGTTCTTC
TRBJ1-1,NA,NA,TRBV30,CAWRRGGPVNTEAFF,TGTGCCTGGAGGAGGGGGGGCCCCGTGAACACTGAAGCTTTCTTT
TRBJ1-6,TRBD1,NA,TRBV6-5,CASSYSPRGNSPLHF,TGTGCCAGCAGTTACTCGCCCAGGGGGAATTCACCCCTCCACTTT
TRBJ2-1,TRBD2,NA,TRBV5-1,CASSFAGDEQFF,TGCGCCAGCAGCTTCGCGGGGGATGAGCAGTTCTTC
TRBJ2-5,TRBD1,NA,TRBV5-1,CATRMTYRGTQETQYF,TGCGCCACCCGCATGACCTACAGGGGTACCCAAGAGACCCAGTACTTC
TRBJ1-4,NA,NA,TRBV7-6,CASSFGGPSTNEKLFF,TGTGCCAGCAGCTTCGGTGGGCCCTCAACTAATGAAAAACTGTTTTTT
TRBJ1-4,NA,once,TRBV5-1,CASSFQGASEEKLFF,TGCGCCAGCAGTTTCCAAGGGGCGTCTGAGGAAAAACTGTTTTTT
TRBJ1-2,TRBD1,NA,TRBV6-1,CASSRDRDDYGYTF,TGTGCCAGCAGCCGGGACAGGGACGACTATGGCTACACCTTC
TRBJ2-2,NA,NA,TRBV14,CASSHRGTSGELFF,TGTGCCAGCAGCCACAGGGGGACTTCCGGGGAGCTGTTTTTT
TRBJ1-2,NA,NA,TRBV19,CASSPRPGLKLINYGYTF,TGTGCCAGTAGTCCTCGCCCCGGACTCAAACTCATTAACTATGGCTACACCTTC
TRBJ1-1,NA,NA,TRBV5-6,CASSVGLVDTEAFF,TGTGCCAGCAGCGTGGGGCTTGTCGACACTGAAGCTTTCTTT
TRBJ2-7,TRBD2,NA,TRBV6-1,CASRSGLAAYEQYF,TGTGCCAGCAGATCGGGACTAGCGGCGTACGAGCAGTACTTC
TRBJ2-1,NA,NA,TRBV4-3,CASSQGTLTELGYNEQFF,TGCGCCAGCAGCCAAGGAACCCTGACCGAGCTCGGGTACAATGAGCAGTTCTTC
TRBJ2-7,TRBD1,NA,TRBV2,CASSELGQYYEQYF,TGTGCCAGCAGTGAACTGGGACAGTACTACGAGCAGTACTTC
TRBJ2-2,NA,NA,TRBV7-9,CASSRESPTGELFF,TGTGCCAGCAGCCGGGAGTCCCCCACCGGGGAGCTGTTTTTT
TRBJ1-2,TRBD1,NA,TRBV5-6,CASSLAGGQGYGYTF,TGTGCCAGCAGCTTGGCCGGGGGACAGGGGTACGGCTACACCTTC
TRBJ2-2,TRBD2,NA,TRBV7-2,CASSLVGGRYTGELFF,TGTGCCAGCAGCTTAGTCGGCGGGAGGTACACCGGGGAGCTGTTTTTT
TRBJ2-5,NA,NA,TRBV6-5,CASRRKSRETQYF,TGTGCCAGCAGGCGAAAGAGTCGGGAGACCCAGTACTTC
TRBJ1-1,NA,NA,TRBV27,CASSPPRGGTEAFF,TGTGCCAGCAGTCCCCCCAGGGGTGGCACTGAAGCTTTCTTT
TRBJ2-7,TRBD2,NA,TRBV7-2,CASSLEGTSSYEQYF,TGTGCCAGCAGCTTAGAAGGGACTAGCTCCTACGAGCAGTACTTC
TRBJ2-7,TRBD2,NA,TRBV10-3,CAISVSGGLFYEQYF,TGTGCCATCAGTGTAAGCGGGGGCCTTTTCTACGAGCAGTACTTC
TRBJ2-7,NA,NA,TRBV29-1,CSVGYGDLEQYF,TGCAGCGTGGGCTACGGGGACTTGGAGCAGTACTTC
TRBJ1-2,TRBD1,NA,TRBV19,CASSRVTGGGYGYTF,TGTGCCAGTAGTAGGGTGACAGGGGGTGGCTATGGCTACACCTTC
TRBJ2-1,TRBD1,NA,TRBV6-5,CASSYYRQGDNEQFF,TGTGCCAGCAGTTACTATAGACAGGGCGACAATGAGCAGTTCTTC
TRBJ1-2,TRBD1,NA,TRBV15,CATSPDRGYGYTF,TGTGCCACCAGCCCCGACAGGGGCTATGGCTACACCTTC
TRBJ1-1,NA,NA,TRBV30,CAWSVNLLNTEAFF,TGTGCCTGGAGCGTCAACCTACTGAACACTGAAGCTTTCTTT
TRBJ2-7,TRBD1,NA,TRBV7-9,CASSLVGTGVFEQYF,TGTGCCAGCAGCTTAGTCGGGACAGGGGTTTTCGAGCAGTACTTC